The 21 T cell receptor beta chains in this list originate from one sample, sequenced in a study of cytomegalovirus exposure and HLA in healthy donors. The PCR made use of 60 Vbeta and 13 Jbeta primers. The table came from immunoSEQ multiplex PCR; TCRdb's copy has only in-frame clones and leaves some out. The table includes approximately 100,000 clones, approximately 69% detected once. The sequenced material came from PBMCs. The receptor set was obtained from a female donor in good health and CMV-seronegative.

The J gene is TRBJ2-3, the V gene TRBV29-1, with D unresolved. V was cut by 4 bases and J by 0 bases, with 8 bases left in between. Germline loops: CDR1 SQVTM, CDR2 ANQGSEA. The CDR3 runs to 13 residues. In nucleotides, the CDR3 is TGCAGCGTTGTACCACTAAGCACAGATACGCAGTATTTT. Protein: CSVVPLSTDTQYF.

This clone was recorded a few times. V is TRBV2 and J is TRBJ1-2, with D possibly TRBD1 on 6 matching bases. Germline V gene lookup returns CDR1 SNHLY and CDR2 FYNNEI. This CDR3 comprises 15 residues. The V gene lost 7 bases and the J gene lost 7 bases, with 22 bases spanning the gap. The CDR3 bases are TGTGCCAGCACCCCTATAGTGACAGGTGCGGCTGGCTACACCTTC. Translation: CASTPIVTGAAGYTF.

The rearrangement uses TRBV11-2 and TRBJ2-5; 14 bases are a match to TRBD2. This CDR3 is 17 amino acids long. V was clipped by 1 base and J by 4 bases; unmatched bases: 5. Germline CDR1 reads SGHAT; CDR2 reads FQNNGV. The CDR3 loop is CASSLGLAGGPSETQYF. The CDR3 DNA follows: TGTGCCAGCAGCTTAGGACTAGCGGGAGGGCCATCAGAGACCCAGTACTTC.

This sequence joins TRBV29-1 and TRBJ1-1; D unresolved. The V end lost 7 bases, the J end lost 1 base, and 4 bases lay between the germline ends. The CDR3 has 10 residues. The germline CDR1 and CDR2 sequences are SQVTM and ANQGSEA. For the CDR3, the DNA is TGCAGCGGCAGGAACACTGAAGCTTTCTTT. Its protein is CSGRNTEAFF.

This clone has only a few counts. The chain employs TRBV7-9 and TRBJ2-7; TRBD2 aligns across 7 bases. The CDR3 is 13 amino acids. Germline V gene data show CDR1 as SEHNR and CDR2 as FQNEAQ (reference sequence). The trim removed 8 bases at V and 1 base at J, leaving 5 bases unmatched. The CDR3 here is CASGGVSSYEQYF. For the CDR3, the DNA is TGTGCCAGCGGGGGGGTGTCGTCCTACGAGCAGTACTTC.

The gene calls are TRBV27 and TRBJ2-7, with 8 bases aligning to TRBD1. The CDR3 spans 15 residues. With V trimmed by 6 bases and J by 0 bases, 7 bases remained unmatched. Looked up from germline, CDR1 is MNHEY and CDR2 is SMNVEV (reference sequence). CDR3 loop: CASRIRTGSSYEQYF. In DNA, the CDR3 is TGTGCCAGCAGGATTAGGACAGGGAGCTCCTACGAGCAGTACTTC.

To note about this clone: The junction departs from germline at one end; a sequencing error may be responsible. V and J are TRBV7-7 and TRBJ2-3; possibly TRBD2 for D (6 bases). Germline lookup yields CDR1 SSHAT and CDR2 FNYEAQ (reference sequence). This CDR3 has 14 residues. DNA for the CDR3: TGTGCTAGCAGCCAAGCGGGCCGGGGAGATACGCAGTATTTT. Translated, it gives CASSQAGRGDTQYF.

The rearrangement links TRBV11-3 to TRBJ2-3, with D perhaps matching TRBD2 (7 bases). V was shortened by 5 bases and J by 4 bases, with 22 bases between the two germline ends. Looked up from germline, CDR1 is SGHNT and CDR2 is YENEEA. This CDR3 is 17 amino acids long. CDR3 residues: CASSTRKGGTRADTQYF. DNA for the CDR3: TGTGCCAGCAGCACAAGAAAGGGGGGGACTCGGGCAGATACGCAGTATTTT.

V gene TRBV2 combines with J gene TRBJ2-7; 9 nucleotides agree with TRBD1. In germline, CDR1 is SNHLY, CDR2 FYNNEI. Losses at the gene ends were 6 bases for V and 2 bases for J; bases not matched to a gene: 8. The CDR3 has 15 amino acids. The CDR3 is CASSLLTGGTYEQYF. The CDR3 bases are TGTGCCAGCAGCCTCCTGACAGGGGGGACCTACGAGCAGTACTTC.

V gene TRBV5-6 combines with J gene TRBJ2-7, with 8 positions matching TRBD1. Germline V gives CDR1 SGHDT, CDR2 YYEEEE. J lost 2 bases, V lost 4 bases, and 5 bases had no gene match. The CDR3 runs 14 residues. CDR3 sequence (DNA): TGTGCCAGCAGCCCTGACAGGGGTGCCTACGAGCAGTACTTC. Translation: CASSPDRGAYEQYF.

This clone showed up just a few times. This chain joins TRBV5-4 and TRBJ2-7; TRBD1 agrees at 8 bases. After removal of 4 bases from V and 3 bases from J, the junction contained 9 bases not matched to a gene. CDR1 is SGHNT and CDR2 is YYREEE in the germline V gene (reference sequence). The CDR3 totals 15 residues. The CDR3 DNA is TGTGCCAGCAGCCAAGGGACAGGCGGGATCTACGAGCAGTACTTC. Its protein product is CASSQGTGGIYEQYF. Together with reference TRBV5-4 and TRBJ2-7, the CDR3 gives the full variable domain: ETGVTQSPTHLIKTRGQQVTLRCSSQSGHNTVSWYQQALGQGPQFIFQYYREEENGRGNFPPRFSGLQFPNYSSELNVNALELDDSALYLCASSQGTGGIYEQYFGPGTRLTVT.

The V call is TRBV2, the J call TRBJ1-6, with 10 bases that match TRBD1. Per germline, CDR1 SNHLY and CDR2 FYNNEI. The V and J ends lost 7 bases and 10 bases, in that order; junction bases with no gene match: 10. The CDR3 is 15 amino acids. CDR3 bases: TGTGCCAGCACCCCGACAGGGGGCGTCCAATCACCCCTCCACTTT. This sequence encodes CASTPTGGVQSPLHF.

The chain recombines TRBV4-2 with TRBJ1-2; no clear D. V was shortened by 1 base and J by 4 bases, with 13 bases between the two germline ends. The CDR3 sequence is 15 residues long. Germline V gives CDR1 LGHNA, CDR2 YNFKEQ. CDR3 region: CASSQVMPLGYGYTF. The CDR3 coding sequence is TGTGCCAGCAGCCAAGTGATGCCTCTAGGCTATGGCTACACCTTC.

The V and J genes are TRBV7-9 and TRBJ1-4; no clear D gene. Germline V lookup: CDR1 SEHNR, CDR2 FQNEAQ (reference sequence). V was clipped by 3 bases and J by 8 bases, with 13 bases between them. The CDR3 consists of 14 residues. In DNA form, the CDR3 reads TGTGCCAGCAGCTTCGCCGGGGTAGAAGAAAAACTGTTTTTT. Protein sequence: CASSFAGVEEKLFF. The full variable domain, completed using reference TRBV7-9 and TRBJ1-4, is DTGVSQNPRHKITKRGQNVTFRCDPISEHNRLYWYRQTLGQGPEFLTYFQNEAQLEKSRLLSDRFSAERPKGSFSTLEIQRTEQGDSAMYLCASSFAGVEEKLFFGSGTQLSVL.

This chain joins TRBV30 and TRBJ1-1; D ambiguous. The CDR3 sequence is 13 residues long. V lost 4 bases to trimming and J lost 0 bases, with 9 bases between them. CDR1 and CDR2 from the germline V gene are GTSNPN and SVGIG (reference sequence). This CDR3 reads CAWIKSMNTEAFF. The CDR3 DNA reads TGTGCCTGGATTAAGAGCATGAACACTGAAGCTTTCTTT. The complete variable domain, with remaining parts taken from reference TRBV30 and TRBJ1-1, reads SQTIHQWPATLVQPVGSPLSLECTVEGTSNPNLYWYRQAAGRGLQLLFYSVGIGQISSEVPQNLSASRPQDRQFILSSKKLLLSDSGFYLCAWIKSMNTEAFFGQGTRLTVV.

As to this clone: Other DNA sequences in the sample encode the same CDR3. This sequence joins TRBV7-6 and TRBJ2-7; TRBD1 agrees at 8 bases. The CDR3 runs 14 residues. The trim removed 5 bases at V and 2 bases at J, leaving 5 bases unmatched. CDR1 and CDR2 from the germline V gene are SGHVS and FNYEAQ. The CDR3 protein is CASSLDRGPYEQYF. CDR3 sequence (DNA): TGTGCCAGCAGCCTTGACAGGGGCCCCTACGAGCAGTACTTC.

CDR3 residues: CASSFRLTPNTGELFF. The CDR3 DNA follows: TGTGCCAGCAGTTTCCGACTTACACCGAACACCGGGGAGCTGTTTTTT. J is TRBJ2-2 and V is TRBV27; unclear D gene. CDR1 is MNHEY, CDR2 SMNVEV, per germline (reference sequence). The V gene lost 3 bases and the J gene lost 0 bases, with 11 bases spanning the gap. The CDR3 totals 16 residues.

The rearrangement links TRBV10-1 to TRBJ1-1, with a weak D call TRBD1 (5 bases). This CDR3 has 15 amino acids. V shed 3 bases and J shed 0 bases, with 11 bases lying between them. Germline V gene sequence: CDR1 WNHNN, CDR2 SYGVQD (reference sequence). CDR3 in amino acids: CASSESPRVNTEAFF. The CDR3 DNA reads TGCGCCAGCAGTGAATCCCCCAGGGTGAACACTGAAGCTTTCTTT.

CDR3 amino acids: CSARGEGPQYF. The CDR3 nucleotides are TGCAGTGCTAGAGGGGAGGGTCCCCAGTACTTC. The rearrangement uses TRBV20-1 and TRBJ2-5, with 7 positions matching TRBD2. The CDR3 is made up of 11 amino acids. The V segment lost 1 base and the J segment 9 bases; nucleotides outside the gene matches: 2. From germline, CDR1 is DFQATT and CDR2 SNEGSKA (reference sequence).

The J gene is TRBJ1-5, the V gene TRBV10-3; 9 bases fit TRBD1. CDR1 ENHRY and CDR2 SYGVKD come from the germline V gene. The ends lost 8 bases at V and 6 bases at J; junction bases unmatched: 2. The CDR3 spans 12 residues. This CDR3 is CAIGQGPQPQHF. The CDR3 region has the DNA TGTGCCATCGGACAGGGGCCTCAGCCCCAGCATTTT.

The gene calls are TRBV27 and TRBJ2-3, with D perhaps matching TRBD1 (5 bases). Germline CDR1 MNHEY, CDR2 SMNVEV (reference sequence). The CDR3 is 15 residues long. The ends were cut back, 7 bases at V and 1 base at J, with 15 bases in the middle. The CDR3 is CASIGLGRRTDTQYF. In nucleotides, the CDR3 is TGTGCCAGCATAGGTCTGGGGCGTCGCACAGATACGCAGTATTTT.